A selection of T cell receptor beta chains follows, all from one sample in a study of cytomegalovirus exposure and HLA in healthy donors. Sequenced by immunoSEQ multiplex PCR; TCRdb stores in-frame clones only, minus some. The sample lists 150,000 to 200,000 clones, roughly four fifths seen once, with about 1.8% in the top ten. Sequenced: PBMCs. The receptors shown here come from a man younger than 35 in good health and CMV-seronegative. CDR3s include the opening cysteine and the closing phenylalanine or tryptophan. Each record gives: D gene, CDR3 length, V gene, J gene, clone size, CDR3 protein, CDR3 DNA. A D gene is named only where the DNA matches it firmly. The size field is filled for only some rows; it gives once, few, many or a size class.

D gene: TRBD1
CDR3 length: 12
V gene: TRBV7-2
J gene: TRBJ1-5
clone size: -
CDR3 protein: CASSPRTGQQHF
CDR3 DNA: TGTGCCAGCAGCCCACGGACAGGCCAACAGCATTTT

D gene: -
CDR3 length: 14
V gene: TRBV10-3
J gene: TRBJ1-1
clone size: -
CDR3 protein: CAIRSTTMNTEAFF
CDR3 DNA: TGTGCCATACGGTCGACAACGATGAACACTGAAGCTTTCTTT

D gene: TRBD1
CDR3 length: 15
V gene: TRBV11-2
J gene: TRBJ1-4
clone size: few
CDR3 protein: CASSGNRGGDEKLFF
CDR3 DNA: TGTGCCAGCAGCGGAAACAGGGGAGGAGATGAAAAACTGTTTTTT

D gene: -
CDR3 length: 15
V gene: TRBV7-6
J gene: TRBJ1-1
clone size: few
CDR3 protein: CASSLALSTVTEAFF
CDR3 DNA: TGTGCCAGCAGCTTAGCGCTAAGTACAGTCACTGAAGCTTTCTTT

D gene: -
CDR3 length: 13
V gene: TRBV18
J gene: TRBJ1-5
clone size: -
CDR3 protein: CASSRGGDQPQHF
CDR3 DNA: TGTGCCAGCTCACGGGGGGGGGATCAGCCCCAGCATTTT

D gene: TRBD2
CDR3 length: 14
V gene: TRBV6-1
J gene: TRBJ2-7
clone size: -
CDR3 protein: CASRPGGGQYEQYF
CDR3 DNA: TGTGCCAGCAGGCCCGGCGGGGGGCAGTACGAGCAGTACTTC

D gene: TRBD1
CDR3 length: 18
V gene: TRBV5-1
J gene: TRBJ2-7
clone size: -
CDR3 protein: CASSFKPLRDSFSYEQYF
CDR3 DNA: TGCGCCAGCAGCTTCAAGCCGCTCCGGGACAGTTTCTCCTACGAGCAGTACTTC

D gene: TRBD2
CDR3 length: 16
V gene: TRBV5-1
J gene: TRBJ2-1
clone size: once
CDR3 protein: CASSPIAAGVGNEQFF
CDR3 DNA: TGCGCCAGCAGCCCTATTGCAGCGGGAGTAGGCAATGAGCAGTTCTTC

D gene: TRBD1
CDR3 length: 12
V gene: TRBV30
J gene: TRBJ1-1
clone size: -
CDR3 protein: CAWSVRQGEAFF
CDR3 DNA: TGTGCCTGGAGTGTTCGACAGGGGGAAGCTTTCTTT

D gene: TRBD1
CDR3 length: 15
V gene: TRBV28
J gene: TRBJ2-7
clone size: -
CDR3 protein: CATMGSGQGSYEQYF
CDR3 DNA: TGTGCCACCATGGGATCGGGACAGGGTTCCTACGAGCAGTACTTC

D gene: -
CDR3 length: 14
V gene: TRBV14
J gene: TRBJ1-3
clone size: -
CDR3 protein: CASSQERGRDTIYF
CDR3 DNA: TGTGCCAGCAGCCAAGAAAGGGGTCGGGACACCATATATTTT

D gene: TRBD2
CDR3 length: 15
V gene: TRBV28
J gene: TRBJ2-7
clone size: -
CDR3 protein: CASSLRLAGSYEQYF
CDR3 DNA: TGTGCCAGCAGTTTGAGGCTAGCGGGTTCCTACGAGCAGTACTTC

D gene: TRBD2
CDR3 length: 18
V gene: TRBV27
J gene: TRBJ2-7
clone size: -
CDR3 protein: CASSSRILAGGGIYEQYF
CDR3 DNA: TGTGCCAGCAGTTCCCGGATTCTAGCGGGGGGTGGGATCTACGAGCAGTACTTC

D gene: -
CDR3 length: 14
V gene: TRBV28
J gene: TRBJ1-4
clone size: -
CDR3 protein: CASRETGIVEKLFF
CDR3 DNA: TGTGCCAGCAGAGAGACAGGAATTGTTGAAAAACTGTTTTTT

D gene: TRBD2
CDR3 length: 14
V gene: TRBV19
J gene: TRBJ2-7
clone size: -
CDR3 protein: CASSWTSGRYEQYF
CDR3 DNA: TGTGCCAGTAGTTGGACTAGCGGGAGGTACGAGCAGTACTTC

D gene: -
CDR3 length: 14
V gene: TRBV30
J gene: TRBJ1-6
clone size: -
CDR3 protein: CAWSLRQDNSPLHF
CDR3 DNA: TGTGCCTGGAGTTTGAGACAGGATAATTCACCCCTCCACTTT

D gene: -
CDR3 length: 14
V gene: TRBV10-2
J gene: TRBJ1-4
clone size: -
CDR3 protein: CASSETQGLEKLFF
CDR3 DNA: TGCGCCAGCAGTGAGACCCAGGGTTTGGAAAAACTGTTTTTT

D gene: -
CDR3 length: 15
V gene: TRBV9
J gene: TRBJ1-2
clone size: few
CDR3 protein: CASSVGEGWVYGYTF
CDR3 DNA: TGTGCCAGCAGCGTAGGTGAGGGATGGGTCTATGGCTACACCTTC

D gene: TRBD1
CDR3 length: 15
V gene: TRBV7-9
J gene: TRBJ1-2
clone size: -
CDR3 protein: CASSFTDRGAYGYTF
CDR3 DNA: TGTGCCAGCAGCTTTACCGACAGGGGCGCCTATGGCTACACCTTC

D gene: -
CDR3 length: 15
V gene: TRBV6-1
J gene: TRBJ2-7
clone size: -
CDR3 protein: CASSEQASVPYEQYF
CDR3 DNA: TGTGCCAGCAGTGAACAGGCTAGCGTGCCCTACGAGCAGTACTTC

D gene: -
CDR3 length: 13
V gene: TRBV6-1
J gene: TRBJ2-7
clone size: -
CDR3 protein: CASSERQHYEQYF
CDR3 DNA: TGTGCCAGCAGTGAGAGACAGCACTACGAGCAGTACTTC

D gene: -
CDR3 length: 14
V gene: TRBV4-3
J gene: TRBJ1-1
clone size: -
CDR3 protein: CASSQDLGGAEAFF
CDR3 DNA: TGCGCCAGCAGCCAAGATCTGGGGGGGGCTGAAGCTTTCTTT

D gene: -
CDR3 length: 16
V gene: TRBV9
J gene: TRBJ1-3
clone size: -
CDR3 protein: CASSGRGGNSGNTIYF
CDR3 DNA: TGTGCCAGCAGTGGGAGGGGGGGGAACTCTGGAAACACCATATATTTT

D gene: -
CDR3 length: 12
V gene: TRBV5-4
J gene: TRBJ1-1
clone size: -
CDR3 protein: CASSSQNIEAFF
CDR3 DNA: TGTGCCAGCAGTTCACAGAATATAGAAGCTTTCTTT

D gene: -
CDR3 length: 15
V gene: TRBV2
J gene: TRBJ1-5
clone size: -
CDR3 protein: CASSEIGVSNQPQHF
CDR3 DNA: TGTGCCAGCAGTGAAATCGGGGTTAGCAATCAGCCCCAGCATTTT

D gene: -
CDR3 length: 14
V gene: TRBV27
J gene: TRBJ2-6
clone size: -
CDR3 protein: CASSSISGANVLTF
CDR3 DNA: TGTGCCAGCAGCTCTATCTCTGGGGCCAACGTCCTGACTTTC

D gene: -
CDR3 length: 16
V gene: TRBV29-1
J gene: TRBJ1-4
clone size: -
CDR3 protein: CSTTTGQGRVGEKLFF
CDR3 DNA: TGCAGCACCACAACCGGGCAGGGGCGAGTGGGTGAAAAACTGTTTTTT

D gene: -
CDR3 length: 15
V gene: TRBV28
J gene: TRBJ2-5
clone size: -
CDR3 protein: CASSFDGGRSETQYF
CDR3 DNA: TGTGCCAGCAGTTTTGATGGCGGGCGTTCGGAGACCCAGTACTTC

D gene: -
CDR3 length: 16
V gene: TRBV7-2
J gene: TRBJ2-7
clone size: -
CDR3 protein: CASSLVGGRVRYEQYF
CDR3 DNA: TGTGCCAGCAGCTTAGTCGGTGGCAGGGTAAGGTACGAGCAGTACTTC

D gene: -
CDR3 length: 13
V gene: TRBV5-1
J gene: TRBJ2-1
clone size: -
CDR3 protein: CASSLASGDEQFF
CDR3 DNA: TGCGCCAGCAGCTTGGCCTCAGGGGATGAGCAGTTCTTC

D gene: -
CDR3 length: 15
V gene: TRBV9
J gene: TRBJ1-2
clone size: -
CDR3 protein: CASSVTGYPNYGYTF
CDR3 DNA: TGTGCCAGCAGCGTCACAGGGTACCCTAACTATGGCTACACCTTC

D gene: -
CDR3 length: 14
V gene: TRBV19
J gene: TRBJ1-1
clone size: few
CDR3 protein: CASRMGRTNTEAFF
CDR3 DNA: TGTGCCAGTAGGATGGGGAGGACGAACACTGAAGCTTTCTTT

D gene: -
CDR3 length: 13
V gene: TRBV7-9
J gene: TRBJ1-4
clone size: -
CDR3 protein: CASSLTGDEKLFF
CDR3 DNA: TGTGCCAGCAGCTTAACGGGGGATGAAAAACTGTTTTTT

D gene: TRBD1
CDR3 length: 15
V gene: TRBV7-8
J gene: TRBJ2-1
clone size: -
CDR3 protein: CASSLDRGSYNEQFF
CDR3 DNA: TGTGCCAGCAGCCTAGACAGGGGGTCCTACAATGAGCAGTTCTTC

D gene: -
CDR3 length: 17
V gene: TRBV28
J gene: TRBJ1-4
clone size: -
CDR3 protein: CASSLVMGAVTNEKLFF
CDR3 DNA: -

D gene: -
CDR3 length: 16
V gene: TRBV5-1
J gene: TRBJ2-2
clone size: -
CDR3 protein: CASSLAWQGDTGELFF
CDR3 DNA: TGCGCCAGCAGCTTGGCTTGGCAGGGCGATACCGGGGAGCTGTTTTTT

D gene: -
CDR3 length: 11
V gene: TRBV29-1
J gene: TRBJ1-2
clone size: -
CDR3 protein: CSVAGFYGYTF
CDR3 DNA: TGCAGCGTTGCGGGATTCTATGGCTACACCTTC

D gene: TRBD1
CDR3 length: 15
V gene: TRBV29-1
J gene: TRBJ2-3
clone size: -
CDR3 protein: CSVRLPGQGTDTQYF
CDR3 DNA: TGCAGCGTCCGACTACCGGGACAGGGCACAGATACGCAGTATTTT

D gene: TRBD2
CDR3 length: 19
V gene: TRBV4-3
J gene: TRBJ2-2
clone size: -
CDR3 protein: CASSQDPGLAGAGTGELFF
CDR3 DNA: TGCGCCAGCAGCCAAGACCCGGGACTAGCGGGAGCGGGCACCGGGGAGCTGTTTTTT

D gene: -
CDR3 length: 14
V gene: TRBV19
J gene: TRBJ1-5
clone size: -
CDR3 protein: CASSVADSNQPQHF
CDR3 DNA: TGTGCCAGTAGTGTGGCCGATAGCAATCAGCCCCAGCATTTT